The 29 T cell receptor beta chains below were found in one sample sequenced in a study of T-cell memory formation after mild COVID-19. MiXCR, applied by TCRdb to the 5' RACE reads, yields one record per CDR3 protein. The sample includes 400,000 to 450,000 distinct CDR3 sequences, 18% of them seen just once. What was sequenced was PBMCs or a T cell subset sorted from them (not recorded which). The receptors here all came from a man between 18 and 35 years old who had mild COVID-19 (a few samples of this study predate the infection). Cell type and time point are not known.

DNA of the CDR3: TGCGCCAGCAGCTTGGGCCAGGGAGGTGTGACCGGGGAGCTGTTTTTT. Amino acid sequence: CASSLGQGGVTGELFF. The chain joins TRBV5-1 to TRBJ2-2; D perhaps matches TRBD2 (6 bases). The CDR3 contains 16 residues. V was pared by 0 bases and J by 5 bases, with 14 bases between. The germline CDR1 and CDR2 sequences are SGHRS and YFSETQ. Full variable domain (outside the CDR3, taken from reference TRBV5-1 and TRBJ2-2): KAGVTQTPRYLIKTRGQQVTLSCSPISGHRSVSWYQQTPGQGLQFLFEYFSETQRNKGNFPGRFSGRQFSNSRSEMNVSTLELGDSALYLCASSLGQGGVTGELFFGEGSRLTVL.

There are a few counts of this clonotype. The V gene is TRBV28, the J gene TRBJ2-3; no clear D. CDR3 length equals 15 residues. Germline V CDR1 and CDR2: MDHEN, SYDVKM. Trimming pared 3 bases from V and 3 bases from J, leaving 13 bases between. CDR3 bases: TGTGCCAGCAGTTTTTGGCTCCATGCAACAGATACGCAGTATTTT. Translating gives CASSFWLHATDTQYF.

This clonotype was recorded a few times. This chain connects TRBV18 to TRBJ2-2; D ambiguous. In germline, CDR1 is KGHSH, CDR2 LQKENI. The germline V and J ends were trimmed by 2 bases and 6 bases, with 10 bases remaining between them. This CDR3 has 14 amino acids. Written as DNA, the CDR3 is TGTGCCAGCTCACCAGTCGGCGACGCCGGGGAGCTGTTTTTT. Amino acids: CASSPVGDAGELFF.

V is TRBV19 and J is TRBJ2-3; maybe TRBD2 (5 bases). In germline, CDR1 is LNHDA, CDR2 SQIVND (reference sequence). The germline V and J ends were trimmed by 2 bases and 6 bases, with 15 bases remaining between them. The CDR3 has 15 amino acids. The CDR3 reads CASSIRPRGSDTQYF. CDR3 in DNA: TGTGCCAGTAGTATACGACCACGGGGATCGGATACGCAGTATTTT.

The chain carries TRBV27 and TRBJ2-1, with D possibly matching TRBD2 (6 bases). V gave up 6 bases and J gave up 7 bases, with 16 bases separating them. The germline V gene has CDR1 MNHEY and CDR2 SMNVEV (reference sequence). This CDR3 region has 14 residues. This CDR3 is CASSSGTPWNEQFF. The CDR3, as DNA: TGTGCCAGCAGCTCCGGGACTCCCTGGAATGAGCAGTTCTTC.

J is TRBJ2-7 and V is TRBV6-5; no definite D call. The CDR3 runs 12 residues. Trimming stripped 5 bases from V and 3 bases from J, with 8 bases between. Germline V CDR1 and CDR2: MNHEY, SVGAGI. The chain's CDR3 is CASSTWGYEQYF. The CDR3 DNA follows: TGTGCCAGCAGTACTTGGGGCTACGAGCAGTACTTC.

In its sample, this clonotype was seen many times. The V and J genes are TRBV5-1 and TRBJ1-5; D gene unclear. Deletions cut 0 bases from V and 7 bases from J, with 11 bases between. The CDR3 sequence is 14 residues long. CDR1 is SGHRS and CDR2 is YFSETQ in the germline V gene. CDR3 DNA: TGCGCCAGCAGCTTGGGGGCAGATTTGCAGCCCCAGCATTTT. Residues: CASSLGADLQPQHF.

The J gene is TRBJ2-3, the V gene TRBV5-1; D is unresolved. This CDR3 region has 14 residues. Looked up from germline, CDR1 is SGHRS and CDR2 is YFSETQ. Trimming shortened V by 3 bases and J by 0 bases, and 8 bases separated the two germline ends. The CDR3 DNA sequence: TGCGCCAGCAGCTCATACCCTAGCACAGATACGCAGTATTTT. Its translation is CASSSYPSTDTQYF.

This clonotype was counted only a few times. The rearrangement uses TRBV20-1 and TRBJ1-4, with D possibly matching TRBD1 (5 bases). Trimming removed 5 bases at V and 16 bases at J, with 17 bases between. CDR1 and CDR2 from the germline V gene are DFQATT and SNEGSKA (reference sequence). The CDR3 has 11 residues. The CDR3 DNA reads as TGCAGTGCTCCGGGGGAGGTTTCCAAGTTTTTT. This codes for CSAPGEVSKFF.

J is TRBJ2-5 and V is TRBV4-1; 11 bases match TRBD2. CDR3 length equals 17 residues. After removal of 1 base from V and 0 bases from J, the junction contained 4 bases not matched to a gene. The germline CDR1 and CDR2 sequences are MGHRA and YSYEKL. For the CDR3, the DNA is TGCGCCAGCAGCCAAGCCCCTAGCGGGGGGTACCAAGAGACCCAGTACTTC. Its translation: CASSQAPSGGYQETQYF.

J is TRBJ1-5 and V is TRBV24-1; TRBD1 is a possible D gene (6 bases). This CDR3 region has 14 residues. Germline values: CDR1 KGHDR, CDR2 SFDVKD. V dropped 4 bases and J dropped 0 bases, with 6 bases sitting between them. The CDR3 DNA is TGTGCCACCAGTGAGGGACATAGCAATCAGCCCCAGCATTTT. This gives the protein CATSEGHSNQPQHF.

This clonotype came up a few times. V gene TRBV5-1 combines with J gene TRBJ2-7; maybe TRBD1 (8 bases). CDR3 length: 14 residues. The germline gives CDR1 SGHRS, CDR2 YFSETQ. V lost 2 bases, J lost 2 bases, and 11 bases lay in between. The CDR3 protein is CASSFTGGAYEQYF. In nucleotides, the CDR3 is TGCGCCAGCAGCTTCACAGGGGGGGCCTACGAGCAGTACTTC.

This clonotype occurred a few times. The chain carries TRBV7-9 and TRBJ2-7; D may match TRBD1 or TRBD2 (5 bases each). CDR3 length: 14 amino acids. Trimming took off 3 bases at V and 7 bases at J, with 16 bases between the two ends. Germline CDR1 reads SEHNR; CDR2 reads FQNEAQ (reference sequence). CDR3 bases: TGTGCCAGCAGCTTGGAAAACTCGAGGGGAGAGCAGTACTTC. Its translation: CASSLENSRGEQYF.

The genes are TRBV7-2 and TRBJ2-1, with TRBD2 identical over 11 bases. V shed 5 bases, J shed 6 bases, and the junction held 9 bases outside the gene matches. Germline-derived CDR1 and CDR2 are SGHTA and FQGNSA. The length of the CDR3 is 16 residues. CDR3 residues: CASSRQGSGGGNEQFF. The CDR3 DNA reads as TGTGCCAGCAGCCGACAGGGTAGCGGGGGGGGCAATGAGCAGTTCTTC.

This clonotype was recorded at least ten times. One end of the junction varies from germline; a read error may be responsible. This rearrangement joins TRBV7-9 to TRBJ1-6; D gene ambiguous. The germline gives CDR1 SEHNR, CDR2 FQNEAQ (reference sequence). This CDR3 comprises 12 residues. The DNA for the CDR3 is TGCGCCAGCAGCCTGCCCAATTCACCCCTCCACTTT. Its protein is CASSLPNSPLHF.

The genes are TRBV19 and TRBJ1-6, with 7 bases lining up with TRBD1. This CDR3 has 16 residues. Unmatched junction bases numbered 15, after V lost 8 bases and J lost 8 bases. CDR1 LNHDA and CDR2 SQIVND come from the germline V gene (reference sequence). The CDR3 nucleotides read TGTGCCAGTCGAAAGGGACAGCCATTTTCGGATTCACCCCTCCACTTT. Residues: CASRKGQPFSDSPLHF.

This clonotype came up many times. The J gene is TRBJ1-3, the V gene TRBV18; tentative D call: TRBD1 (6 bases). The length of the CDR3 is 14 residues. The germline V gene encodes CDR1 KGHSH and CDR2 LQKENI. The ends were cut back, 4 bases at V and 5 bases at J, with 12 bases in the middle. The CDR3: CASSLDRSRNTIYF. Here the CDR3 DNA reads TGTGCCAGCTCACTTGACAGGAGCAGAAACACCATATATTTT.

The J gene is TRBJ2-2, the V gene TRBV7-2; maybe TRBD2 (5 bases). CDR3 length: 15 residues. V was pared by 8 bases and J by 0 bases, with 13 bases between. CDR1 and CDR2 from the germline V gene are SGHTA and FQGNSA. In nucleotides, the CDR3 is TGTGCCAGCTGCGGAGGCGGAGCGAACACCGGGGAGCTGTTTTTT. Its translation: CASCGGGANTGELFF.

The J gene is TRBJ1-2, the V gene TRBV9, with D unclear. There are 14 residues in the CDR3. The V gene's germline CDR1 is SGDLS and CDR2 YYNGEE. V lost 4 bases and J lost 8, with 18 bases in between. CDR3 in amino acids: CASSQTEFWRGYTF. The CDR3 nucleotides are TGTGCCAGCAGCCAAACGGAATTCTGGAGGGGCTACACCTTC.

The rearrangement links TRBV20-1 to TRBJ1-2, with D possibly TRBD1 on 6 matching bases. CDR1 is DFQATT and CDR2 is SNEGSKA in the germline V gene (reference sequence). The ends were cut back, 8 bases at V and 7 bases at J, with 17 bases in the middle. This CDR3 spans 12 amino acids. CDR3: CSPAGGARGYTF. The CDR3 DNA is TGCAGTCCTGCTGGGGGGGCACGTGGCTACACCTTC.

In its sample, this clonotype was seen a few times. The V gene is TRBV27, the J gene TRBJ2-7; 11 bases match TRBD1. The junction had 10 bases not matched to a gene; V was cut back by 5 bases and J by 7 bases. CDR3 length equals 15 residues. CDR1 and CDR2 from the germline V gene are MNHEY and SMNVEV (reference sequence). Written as DNA, the CDR3 is TGTGCCAGCAGTGCCCCGGGACAGGGGGTCTTAGAGCAGTACTTC. Protein product: CASSAPGQGVLEQYF.

The CDR3, as DNA: TGTGCCAGCAGTTACGACGGGACAGGCAGCTTCGGGGGCTACACCTTC. Translated, it gives CASSYDGTGSFGGYTF. J is TRBJ1-2 and V is TRBV6-5; 8 bases line up with TRBD1. Germline V gives CDR1 MNHEY, CDR2 SVGAGI. V trimming: 2 bases; J trimming: 8 bases; junction bases outside the gene matches: 13. The CDR3 length is 16 residues.

In its sample, this clonotype was seen a few times. The V call is TRBV6-6, the J call TRBJ2-3, with D maybe TRBD2 (6 bases). The CDR3 extends over 17 amino acids. Germline loops: CDR1 MNHNY, CDR2 SVGAGI (reference sequence). V dropped 3 bases and J dropped 2 bases, with 18 bases sitting between them. CDR3 in amino acids: CASSYQPGLSATDTQYF. CDR3 coding DNA: TGTGCCAGCAGTTATCAACCGGGACTTTCAGCCACAGATACGCAGTATTTT.

The chain carries TRBV12-3 or TRBV12-4 and TRBJ1-1; tentatively, D is TRBD1 (6 bases). The CDR3 consists of 12 residues. V was pared by 2 bases and J by 11 bases, with 12 bases between. The DNA for the CDR3 is TGTGCCAGCAGTTTAAACCAGGGGAAGGCTTTCTTT. Translation: CASSLNQGKAFF.

The rearrangement uses TRBV7-9 and TRBJ1-2, with 7 bases aligning to TRBD1. The CDR3 is 16 residues long. Trimming cost V 0 bases and J 3 bases; bases outside gene matches: 7. Germline CDR1 is SEHNR and CDR2 is FQNEAQ (reference sequence). The CDR3 DNA reads TGTGCCAGCAGCTTAGCCCCGGCAGGGGGGTACTATGGCTACACCTTC. Residues: CASSLAPAGGYYGYTF.

The V call is TRBV7-9, the J call TRBJ2-7, with unresolved D. This CDR3 has 11 residues. The germline gives CDR1 SEHNR, CDR2 FQNEAQ (reference sequence). The V gene lost 5 bases and the J gene lost 4 bases, with 6 bases spanning the gap. The CDR3 DNA sequence: TGTGCCAGCAGCGAGGCGTACGAGCAGTACTTC. Protein product: CASSEAYEQYF.

The chain recombines TRBV12-3 or TRBV12-4 with TRBJ1-4; no definite D call. The CDR3 extends over 15 amino acids. Between the trimmed V and J ends, which lost 6 bases and 7 bases, there was a span of 18 bases. CDR3 protein: CASSLSGVAGEKLFF. CDR3 coding DNA: TGTGCCAGCAGCTTGAGTGGGGTAGCGGGTGAAAAACTGTTTTTT.

CDR3 DNA: TGTGCCAGCAGTTACGGGGGTAGCGGGGGGGCCAAAGATACGCAGTATTTT. It specifies CASSYGGSGGAKDTQYF. The V and J genes are TRBV6-5 and TRBJ2-3; 11 bases map to TRBD2. CDR1 MNHEY and CDR2 SVGAGI come from the germline V gene. V was clipped by 2 bases and J by 5 bases; unmatched bases: 9. The CDR3 is made up of 17 amino acids.

This clonotype was seen at least ten times. This chain joins TRBV12-3 or TRBV12-4 and TRBJ2-5, with D tentatively TRBD1 or TRBD2 (5 bases each). The CDR3 covers 15 residues. The V gene lost 5 bases and the J gene lost 4 bases, with 17 bases spanning the gap. The chain's CDR3 is CASSRTGTQGETQYF. CDR3 DNA sequence: TGTGCCAGCAGTCGAACCGGGACCCAAGGAGAGACCCAGTACTTC.